This T cell receptor (beta chain) was profiled in a study of read filtering for tumor transcriptome and immune sequencing. Study-level information: Among patients, 17 were male and 14 female, aged about 47 to 85 (mean about 66). Whole-transcriptome libraries were prepared after DNase treatment.

General study points: In IR-seq, single-read clonotypes were roughly 80% of clonotypes but approximately 4% of reads.

This clonotype was picked up many times. Its cognate antigen is unknown. The germline V gene encodes CDR1 LGHNA and CDR2 YNFKEQ. V dropped 7 bases and J dropped 6; count of bases not matched to a gene: 10. The CDR3 totals 15 residues. From about 400 ng of RNA, a library with molecular barcoded alpha/delta and beta/gamma adaptors was made. TCRdb passed the reads through MiXCR, listing each CDR3 protein once. The sample has roughly 69,000 distinct CDR3 sequences; approximately 15% are singletons. The TCR originated in a donor aged 40 or over with multiple myeloma. Material for sequencing was a population of CD138-negative cells sorted from bone marrow. V and J are TRBV4-2 and TRBJ2-7; 12 bases align to TRBD1. The CDR3 loop is CASTKTGTGGAEQYF. As DNA, the CDR3 is TGTGCCAGCACCAAAACCGGGACAGGGGGCGCCGAGCAGTACTTC.